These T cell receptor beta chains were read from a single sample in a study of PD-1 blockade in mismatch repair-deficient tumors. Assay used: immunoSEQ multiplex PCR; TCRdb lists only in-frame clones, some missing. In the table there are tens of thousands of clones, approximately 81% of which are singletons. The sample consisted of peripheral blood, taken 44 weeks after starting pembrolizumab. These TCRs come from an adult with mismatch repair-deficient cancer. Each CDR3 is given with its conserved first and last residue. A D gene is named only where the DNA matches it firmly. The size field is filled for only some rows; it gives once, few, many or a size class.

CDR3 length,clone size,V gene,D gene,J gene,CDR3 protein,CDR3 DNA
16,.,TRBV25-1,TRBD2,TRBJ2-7,CASSEGHGTSGYEQYF,TGTGCCAGCAGTGAAGGACACGGGACTAGCGGCTACGAGCAGTACTTC
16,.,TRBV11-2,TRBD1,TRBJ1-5,CASSPLTGGGNQPQHF,TGTGCCAGCAGCCCCCTGACAGGGGGCGGCAATCAGCCCCAGCATTTT
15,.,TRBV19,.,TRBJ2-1,CASSIRSGRTNEQFF,TGTGCCAGTAGTATAAGGTCGGGACGGACGAATGAGCAGTTCTTC
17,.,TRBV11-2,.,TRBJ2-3,CASSLDSPGSSTDTQYF,TGTGCCAGCAGCTTAGATTCCCCGGGATCGAGCACAGATACGCAGTATTTT
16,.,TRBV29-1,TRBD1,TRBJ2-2,CSVEDLGTGNTGELFF,TGCAGCGTTGAAGATCTTGGGACAGGGAACACCGGGGAGCTGTTTTTT
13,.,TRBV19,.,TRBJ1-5,CASQKPFIQPQHF,TGTGCCTCCCAAAAGCCCTTTATTCAGCCCCAGCATTTT
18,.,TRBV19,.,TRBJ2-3,CASSIGFLASDNTDTQYF,TGTGCCAGTAGTATAGGGTTTTTGGCTAGCGACAACACAGATACGCAGTATTTT
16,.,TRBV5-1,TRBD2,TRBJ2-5,CASSSGAGEGQETQYF,TGCGCCAGCAGCTCGGGAGCGGGAGAGGGACAAGAGACCCAGTACTTC
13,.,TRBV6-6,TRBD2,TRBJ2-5,CARRTSGTRAQYF,TGTGCCAGGCGGACTAGCGGGACGCGGGCCCAGTACTTC
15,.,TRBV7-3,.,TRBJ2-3,CASSSGGGGTDTQYF,TGTGCCAGCAGCTCAGGAGGGGGGGGCACAGATACGCAGTATTTT
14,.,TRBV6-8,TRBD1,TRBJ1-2,CASSLYRTGGGYTF,TGTGCCAGCAGTTTATATCGGACAGGAGGTGGCTACACCTTC
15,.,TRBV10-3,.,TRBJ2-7,CAISESRERGYEQYF,TGTGCCATCAGTGAGTCAAGGGAGCGTGGTTACGAGCAGTACTTC
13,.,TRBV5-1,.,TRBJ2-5,CASSLGSKETQYF,TGCGCCAGCAGCTTGGGGTCGAAAGAGACCCAGTACTTC
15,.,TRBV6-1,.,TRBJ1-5,CASSVSGDSNQPQHF,TGTGCCAGCAGTGTAAGTGGGGATAGCAATCAGCCCCAGCATTTT
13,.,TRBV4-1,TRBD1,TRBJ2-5,CASRETGEETQYF,TGCGCCAGCAGGGAGACAGGGGAAGAGACCCAGTACTTC
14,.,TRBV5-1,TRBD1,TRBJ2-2,CASSETGAAGELFF,TGCGCCAGCAGCGAGACAGGGGCCGCCGGGGAGCTGTTTTTT
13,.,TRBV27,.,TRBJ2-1,CASSRLGLNEQFF,TGTGCCAGCAGTCGACTGGGTCTCAATGAGCAGTTCTTC
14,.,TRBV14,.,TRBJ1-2,CASSQMGGFDGYTF,TGTGCCAGCAGCCAAATGGGCGGATTCGATGGCTACACCTTC
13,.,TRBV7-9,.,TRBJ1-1,CASSLAQTTEAFF,TGTGCCAGCAGCTTAGCCCAGACCACTGAAGCTTTCTTT
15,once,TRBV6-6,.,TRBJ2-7,CASSYSAGSHYEQYF,TGTGCCAGCAGTTACTCGGCAGGGTCTCACTACGAGCAGTACTTC
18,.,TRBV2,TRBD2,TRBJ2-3,CASSILSGRAYVTDTQYF,TGTGCCAGCAGTATTCTGAGCGGGAGGGCCTATGTCACAGATACGCAGTATTTT
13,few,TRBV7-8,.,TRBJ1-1,CASSNYRGTEAFF,TGTGCCAGCAGCAACTACCGAGGAACTGAAGCTTTCTTT
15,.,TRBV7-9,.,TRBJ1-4,CASSLDVGANEKLFF,TGTGCCAGCAGCTTGGACGTAGGGGCTAATGAAAAACTGTTTTTT
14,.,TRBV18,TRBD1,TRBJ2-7,CASSPRDTGGEQYF,TGTGCCAGCTCACCAAGAGACACAGGGGGCGAGCAGTACTTC
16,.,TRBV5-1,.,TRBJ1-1,CASSSNQQGMNTEAFF,TGCGCCAGCAGCTCGAACCAACAGGGAATGAACACTGAAGCTTTCTTT